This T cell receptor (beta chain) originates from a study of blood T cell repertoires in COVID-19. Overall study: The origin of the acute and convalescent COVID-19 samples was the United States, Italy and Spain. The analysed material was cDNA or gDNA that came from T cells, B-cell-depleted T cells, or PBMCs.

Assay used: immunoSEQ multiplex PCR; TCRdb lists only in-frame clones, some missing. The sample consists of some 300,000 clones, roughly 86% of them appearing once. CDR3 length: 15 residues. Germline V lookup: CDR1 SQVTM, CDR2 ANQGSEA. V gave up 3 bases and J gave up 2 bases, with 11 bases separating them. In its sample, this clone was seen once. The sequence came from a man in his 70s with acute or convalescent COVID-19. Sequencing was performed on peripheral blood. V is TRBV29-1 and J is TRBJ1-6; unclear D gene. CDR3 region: CSVDYITTYNSPLHF. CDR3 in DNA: TGCAGCGTTGATTACATTACGACCTATAATTCACCCCTCCACTTT.